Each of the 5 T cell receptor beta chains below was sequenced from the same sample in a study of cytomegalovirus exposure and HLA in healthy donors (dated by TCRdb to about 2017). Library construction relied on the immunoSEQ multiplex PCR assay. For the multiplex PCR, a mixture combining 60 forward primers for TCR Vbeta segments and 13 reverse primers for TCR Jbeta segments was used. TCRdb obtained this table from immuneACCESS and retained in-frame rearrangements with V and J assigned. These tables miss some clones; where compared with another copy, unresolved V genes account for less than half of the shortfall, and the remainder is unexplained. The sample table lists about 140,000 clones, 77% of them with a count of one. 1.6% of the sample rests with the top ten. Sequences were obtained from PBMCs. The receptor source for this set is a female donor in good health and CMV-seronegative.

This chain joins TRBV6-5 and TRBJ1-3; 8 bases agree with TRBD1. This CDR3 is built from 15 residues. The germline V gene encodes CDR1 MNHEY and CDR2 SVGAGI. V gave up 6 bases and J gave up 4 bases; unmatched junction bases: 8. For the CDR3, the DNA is TGTGCCAGCAGCCCCCAGGGGGCGTTGGGAAACACCATATATTTT. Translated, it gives CASSPQGALGNTIYF.

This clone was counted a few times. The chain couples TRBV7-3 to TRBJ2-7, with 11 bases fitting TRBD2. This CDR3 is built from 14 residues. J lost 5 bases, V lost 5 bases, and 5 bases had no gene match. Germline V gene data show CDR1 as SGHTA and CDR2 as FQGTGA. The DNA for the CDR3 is TGTGCCAGCAGCCCGGGACTAGCGGTAAACGAGCAGTACTTC. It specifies CASSPGLAVNEQYF.

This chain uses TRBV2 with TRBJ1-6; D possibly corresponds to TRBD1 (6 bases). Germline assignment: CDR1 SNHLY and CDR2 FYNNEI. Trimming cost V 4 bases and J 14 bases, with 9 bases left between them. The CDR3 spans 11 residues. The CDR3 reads CASSAKGALHF. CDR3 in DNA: TGTGCCAGCAGTGCCAAGGGGGCCCTCCACTTT.

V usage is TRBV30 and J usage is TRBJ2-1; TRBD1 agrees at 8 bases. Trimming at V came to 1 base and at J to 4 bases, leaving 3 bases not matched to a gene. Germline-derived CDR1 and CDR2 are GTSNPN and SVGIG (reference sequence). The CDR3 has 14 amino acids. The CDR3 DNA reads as TGTGCCTGGAGTGGGACAGGGAGATACAATGAGCAGTTCTTC. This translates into CAWSGTGRYNEQFF.

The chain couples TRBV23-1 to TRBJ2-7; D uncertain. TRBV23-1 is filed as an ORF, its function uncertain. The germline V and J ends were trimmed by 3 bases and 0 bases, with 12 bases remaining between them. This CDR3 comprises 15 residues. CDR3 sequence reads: CASSHPTESSYEQYF. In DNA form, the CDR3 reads TGCGCCAGCAGTCACCCTACAGAGAGCTCCTACGAGCAGTACTTC.